Sequencing of this TCR beta chain was carried out in a study of T cells in Graves' hyperthyroidism and ophthalmopathy. Study conclusions and caveats: Ophthalmopathy and stable hyperthyroidism were told apart by a 13 V-J model.

This clonotype was counted at least ten times. Its specificity is unknown. It was RNA transcripts that yielded the amplified TCR beta CDR3 regions. First-round RT-PCR of the TCR CDR3 relied on the HTBI primer set. TCRdb re-called the multiplex PCR reads with MiXCR, one entry per CDR3 protein. In the table there are some 210,000 distinct CDR3 sequences, roughly 17% of which are singletons. Germline values: CDR1 GTSNPN, CDR2 SVGIG (reference sequence). With V trimmed by 3 bases and J by 13 bases, 8 bases remained unmatched. The CDR3 is 12 amino acids. The V and J genes are TRBV30 and TRBJ1-2; 10 bases align to TRBD1. This TCR was recovered from a man aged 50-60 years with Graves' hyperthyroidism. The specimen sequenced was blood. The DNA for the CDR3 is TGTGCCTGGAGCCAGACAGGGGGCGATTGCACCTTC. Encoded protein: CAWSQTGGDCTF.